This entry lists 22 T cell receptor beta chains sequenced from one sample in a study of blood T cell repertoires in COVID-19. Here immunoSEQ multiplex PCR was the method, and the copy in TCRdb shows in-frame clones only, minus some. This sample has under 250,000 clones, with around three quarters found just once. What was sequenced was peripheral blood. These receptors were taken from a woman aged 65 to 85 with acute or convalescent COVID-19.

The chain recombines TRBV24-1 with TRBJ2-1; 7 bases line up with TRBD1. V was pared by 4 bases and J by 4 bases, with 9 bases of the junction left unmatched. The CDR3 is 16 amino acids. The germline V gene has CDR1 KGHDR and CDR2 SFDVKD. The CDR3 spells CATSDPGTENYNEQFF. CDR3 nucleotides: TGTGCCACCAGTGACCCCGGGACAGAAAATTACAATGAGCAGTTCTTC.

Here the CDR3 DNA reads TGCGCCAGCAGCCAAACTGACAGGGGGCTGGAGGAAAAACTGTTTTTT. It is translated as CASSQTDRGLEEKLFF. The chain couples TRBV4-1 to TRBJ1-4; 10 nucleotides agree with TRBD1. V shed 2 bases and J 8 bases; nucleotides not matched to a gene: 8. This CDR3 contains 16 residues. Germline CDR1 and CDR2: MGHRA and YSYEKL.

This clone was counted between two and nine times. V and J are TRBV5-8 and TRBJ2-7; 8 bases line up with TRBD1. V lost 3 bases and J lost 3; bases outside the gene matches: 5. Germline CDR1 SGHTS, CDR2 YDEGEE. The CDR3 spans 14 residues. The CDR3 here is CASSSRGQYYEQYF. The CDR3 DNA reads TGTGCCAGCAGCTCCAGGGGGCAATACTACGAGCAGTACTTC. The full variable domain, its missing parts supplied by reference TRBV5-8 and TRBJ2-7, is EAGVTQSPTHLIKTRGQQATLRCSPISGHTSVYWYQQALGLGLQFLLWYDEGEERNRGNFPPRFSGRQFPNYSSELNVNALELEDSALYLCASSSRGQYYEQYFGPGTRLTVT.

The gene calls are TRBV6-5 and TRBJ2-4; TRBD1 is a possible D gene (5 bases). The length of the CDR3 is 15 residues. Trimming stripped 2 bases from V and 8 bases from J, with 16 bases between. From germline, CDR1 is MNHEY and CDR2 SVGAGI. The CDR3 protein is CASSYGRGVGDIQYF. CDR3 in DNA: TGTGCCAGCAGTTACGGGCGAGGCGTAGGGGACATTCAGTACTTC.

The rearrangement joins TRBV3-1 (or the pseudogene TRBV3-2) to TRBJ2-2; D is ambiguous. V was clipped by 8 bases and J by 2 bases, with 12 bases between them. Germline lookup yields CDR1 LGHDT and CDR2 YNNKEL (reference sequence). This CDR3 region has 14 residues. The CDR3 DNA reads TGTGCCAGCTGGAACAGCCTCAACACCGGGGAGCTGTTTTTT. Translation gives CASWNSLNTGELFF.

The CDR3 protein is CASSLAGGGTYEQYF. DNA for the CDR3: TGTGCCAGCAGCTTAGCAGGCGGGGGGACCTACGAGCAGTACTTC. The chain couples TRBV7-6 to TRBJ2-7, with 8 positions matching TRBD2. CDR3 size: 15 residues. Germline CDR1 SGHVS, CDR2 FNYEAQ. Trimming cost V 0 bases and J 2 bases; bases outside gene matches: 3.

The CDR3 protein is CATSETGAYEKLFF. For the CDR3, the DNA is TGTGCCACCAGTGAGACAGGAGCGTATGAAAAACTGTTTTTT. The genes are TRBV24-1 and TRBJ1-4, with D perhaps TRBD1 (6 bases). In germline, CDR1 is KGHDR, CDR2 SFDVKD. The CDR3 is 14 amino acids. V gave up 4 bases and J gave up 6 bases, with 11 bases separating them.

The chain combines TRBV6-5 with TRBJ2-1, with 11 positions matching TRBD2. CDR1 MNHEY and CDR2 SVGAGI come from the germline V gene. J lost 2 bases, V lost 7 bases, and 4 bases had no gene match. This CDR3 is 15 amino acids long. CDR3 nucleotide sequence: TGTGCCAGCATCGGACTAGCGGGTCCCTACAATGAGCAGTTCTTC. As protein: CASIGLAGPYNEQFF.

This rearrangement joins TRBV2 to TRBJ2-5, with a possible D match to TRBD2 (7 bases). Germline V gene sequence: CDR1 SNHLY, CDR2 FYNNEI. Trimming stripped 6 bases from V and 7 bases from J, with 24 bases between. The CDR3 extends over 16 amino acids. In DNA, the CDR3 is TGTGCCAGCAGCCGGGGGGATCGGGGAAAACAGGGGACCCAGTACTTC. Its protein product is CASSRGDRGKQGTQYF. Based on the CDR3 plus reference TRBV2 and TRBJ2-5, the full variable domain is EPEVTQTPSHQVTQMGQEVILRCVPISNHLYFYWYRQILGQKVEFLVSFYNNEISEKSEIFDDQFSVERPDGSNFTLKIRSTKLEDSAMYFCASSRGDRGKQGTQYFGPGTRLLVL.

The gene calls are TRBV5-8 and TRBJ2-5; 10 bases align to TRBD1. Germline V lookup: CDR1 SGHTS, CDR2 YDEGEE. V shed 4 bases and J 5 bases; nucleotides not matched to a gene: 11. The CDR3 runs to 16 residues. The CDR3 DNA is TGTGCCAGCAGCCGGGGGACAGGGGATGGGAGGGAGACCCAGTACTTC. Translating it yields CASSRGTGDGRETQYF.

This rearrangement joins TRBV21-1 to TRBJ2-7; the table's TRBD2 call for D was not verified on the DNA. TRBV21-1 is given as a pseudogene. CDR3 length equals 13 residues. The CDR3 is CASTERTSYEQYV. The CDR3 nucleotides read TGTGCCAGCACTGAACGGACTTCCTACGAGCAGTACGTC.

This clone was counted only a few times. This chain uses TRBV7-2 with TRBJ2-3; no reliable D call. CDR1 is SGHTA and CDR2 is FQGNSA in the germline V gene. Trimming took off 4 bases at V and 0 bases at J, with 11 bases between the two ends. This CDR3 contains 15 residues. CDR3 region: CASSSQALSTDTQYF. The CDR3 nucleotides are TGTGCCAGCAGCTCACAAGCGCTCAGCACAGATACGCAGTATTTT.

The chain links TRBV5-1 to TRBJ2-5, with TRBD2 matching 8 bases. V was pared by 0 bases and J by 2 bases, with 6 bases of the junction left unmatched. The length of the CDR3 is 16 residues. CDR1 and CDR2 from the germline V gene are SGHRS and YFSETQ. The CDR3 protein is CASSLGTAGGQETQYF. The CDR3 coding sequence is TGCGCCAGCAGCTTGGGGACGGCGGGGGGACAAGAGACCCAGTACTTC.

The gene calls are TRBV18 and TRBJ2-5, with D unclear. Germline V gene data show CDR1 as KGHSH and CDR2 as LQKENI. The CDR3 covers 11 residues. V was cut by 5 bases and J by 5 bases, with 6 bases left in between. CDR3 nucleotides: TGTGCCAGCTCATCCCAGGAGACCCAGTACTTC. It encodes CASSSQETQYF.

This clone was counted between two and nine times. V usage is TRBV2 and J usage is TRBJ2-5; 10 bases align to TRBD2. CDR1 and CDR2 (germline): SNHLY, FYNNEI. V gave up 6 bases and J gave up 4 bases; unmatched junction bases: 5. This CDR3 contains 14 residues. The CDR3 is CASSASGGRETQYF. In nucleotides, the CDR3 is TGTGCCAGCAGCGCTAGCGGGGGTAGAGAGACCCAGTACTTC.

The rearrangement links TRBV6-5 to TRBJ1-1; tentatively, D is TRBD1 (6 bases). CDR1 is MNHEY and CDR2 is SVGAGI in the germline V gene. The CDR3 consists of 14 residues. Trimming took off 6 bases at V and 6 bases at J, with 17 bases between the two ends. CDR3 residues: CASRGVQGLSEAFF. CDR3 nucleotide sequence: TGTGCCAGCAGGGGGGTACAGGGTCTATCTGAAGCTTTCTTT.

This rearrangement joins TRBV19 to TRBJ2-3; the D gene is possibly TRBD2 (7 bases). This CDR3 has 16 amino acids. Germline V gives CDR1 LNHDA, CDR2 SQIVND (reference sequence). The V and J ends lost 5 bases and 2 bases respectively, with 17 bases between them. CDR3 sequence reads: CASSANEGGFTDTQYF. CDR3 nucleotides: TGTGCCAGTAGTGCGAACGAGGGGGGGTTCACAGATACGCAGTATTTT. Combining the CDR3 with reference TRBV19 and TRBJ2-3 gives the whole variable domain DGGITQSPKYLFRKEGQNVTLSCEQNLNHDAMYWYRQDPGQGLRLIYYSQIVNDFQKGDIAEGYSVSREKKESFPLTVTSAQKNPTAFYLCASSANEGGFTDTQYFGPGTRLTVL.

This clone occurred many times. The rearrangement joins TRBV28 to TRBJ2-7; TRBD1 matches at 10 bases. The CDR3 covers 14 residues. V was pared by 7 bases and J by 3 bases, with 6 bases of the junction left unmatched. Germline CDR1 MDHEN, CDR2 SYDVKM. CDR3 sequence (DNA): TGTGCCAGCACCTCGGGACAGGGGTTCTACGAGCAGTACTTC. Its translation is CASTSGQGFYEQYF.

This sequence joins TRBV30 and TRBJ1-1, with no clear D. Germline V gene lookup returns CDR1 GTSNPN and CDR2 SVGIG (reference sequence). The V end was cut by 3 bases, the J end by 8 bases, with 10 bases between. The CDR3 covers 11 residues. The DNA of the CDR3 is TGTGCCTGGAGCAGCGGAGGAGAAGCTTTCTTT. Amino acids: CAWSSGGEAFF. The complete variable domain, with remaining parts taken from reference TRBV30 and TRBJ1-1, reads SQTIHQWPATLVQPVGSPLSLECTVEGTSNPNLYWYRQAAGRGLQLLFYSVGIGQISSEVPQNLSASRPQDRQFILSSKKLLLSDSGFYLCAWSSGGEAFFGQGTRLTVV.

This clone turned up a few times. The V call is TRBV7-9, the J call TRBJ2-5; 10 nucleotides line up with TRBD2. Unmatched junction bases numbered 6, after V lost 8 bases and J lost 3 bases. The CDR3 covers 14 residues. Germline CDR1 reads SEHNR; CDR2 reads FQNEAQ (reference sequence). CDR3 amino acids: CASSYLAGEETQYF. The CDR3 DNA follows: TGTGCCAGCTCTTACCTAGCGGGGGAAGAGACCCAGTACTTC.

This clone has only a few counts. The V and J genes are TRBV7-8 and TRBJ2-3; D might be TRBD1 (6 bases). The germline CDR1 and CDR2 sequences are SGHVS and FQNEAQ. The CDR3 is made up of 15 amino acids. The V and J ends lost 5 bases and 4 bases respectively, with 16 bases between them. The CDR3 DNA sequence: TGTGCCAGCAGCGTACAGGGTCAAGTGGCAGATACGCAGTATTTT. Amino acids: CASSVQGQVADTQYF. Looking up the rest from reference TRBV7-8 and TRBJ2-3 gives the full variable domain: GAGVSQSPRYKVAKRGQDVALRCDPISGHVSLFWYQQALGQGPEFLTYFQNEAQLDKSGLPSDRFFAERPEGSVSTLKIQRTQQEDSAVYLCASSVQGQVADTQYFGPGTRLTVL.

V and J are TRBV10-3 and TRBJ2-7; tentative D call: TRBD2 (5 bases). The CDR3 has 12 residues. The germline V gene encodes CDR1 ENHRY and CDR2 SYGVKD. The V end lost 6 bases, the J end lost 3 bases, and 9 bases lay between the germline ends. The CDR3 DNA sequence: TGTGCCATCAGCCCAGGAGGCTACGAGCAGTACGTC. This translates into CAISPGGYEQYV.